A selection of T cell receptor beta chains follows, all from one sample in a study of blood T cell repertoires in COVID-19. Profiling relied on immunoSEQ multiplex PCR, and the TCRdb table lists in-frame clones only, not all of them. The data show about 200,000 clones, with approximately 81% seen just once and almost 5% held by the top ten. The specimen sequenced was peripheral blood. The receptors originated from a woman of 80 years or more with acute or convalescent COVID-19. Each CDR3 is given with its conserved first and last residue. A D gene is named only where the DNA matches it firmly. Clone sizes are given selectively: once, few, many, or a class where the clone is expanded.

DNA: TGTGCCAGCAGCTTCAGAGAGACCCAGTACTTC
CDR3: CASSFRETQYF
J: TRBJ2-5
size: NA
D: NA
V: TRBV5-6

DNA: TGTGCCACCAGTGACCCTAAACTAGGGGGCTCCTACAATGAGCAGTTCTTC
CDR3: CATSDPKLGGSYNEQFF
J: TRBJ2-1
size: NA
D: NA
V: TRBV24-1

DNA: TGTGCCACCAGTGATTCCACCGCTAGCGGGAGACCAGATACGCAGTATTTT
CDR3: CATSDSTASGRPDTQYF
J: TRBJ2-3
size: once
D: TRBD2
V: TRBV24-1

DNA: TGTGCCAGCTCACCCGCAATGGACAGGGCTGGAAACACCATATATTTT
CDR3: CASSPAMDRAGNTIYF
J: TRBJ1-3
size: NA
D: TRBD1
V: TRBV18

DNA: TGCGCCAGCAGCTTCCAGGGGGAAGGTGAAAAACTGTTTTTT
CDR3: CASSFQGEGEKLFF
J: TRBJ1-4
size: NA
D: TRBD1
V: TRBV5-1

DNA: TGTGCCAGCAGCTTAGGTCGTACAGGGACCGCGAATTTCTATGGCTACACCTTC
CDR3: CASSLGRTGTANFYGYTF
J: TRBJ1-2
size: NA
D: NA
V: TRBV7-2

DNA: TGCGCCAGCAGCCAAAGGGTCACCCGGGGTTTCACCGGGACAGGGGTTTATGGCTACACCTTC
CDR3: CASSQRVTRGFTGTGVYGYTF
J: TRBJ1-2
size: NA
D: TRBD1
V: TRBV4-3

DNA: TGTGCCAGCTCACTTGGGACTAGCGGGAGTGGAGCCGGGGAGCTGTTTTTT
CDR3: CASSLGTSGSGAGELFF
J: TRBJ2-2
size: NA
D: TRBD2
V: TRBV18

DNA: TGCGCCAGCAGTGGCAAGGACAGGGGAATTGGCAATCAGCCCCAGCATTTT
CDR3: CASSGKDRGIGNQPQHF
J: TRBJ1-5
size: NA
D: TRBD1
V: TRBV10-2

DNA: TGTGCCAGCAGCTTGGACCCGGCGGAGGGCGAGCAGTACTTC
CDR3: CASSLDPAEGEQYF
J: TRBJ2-7
size: NA
D: NA
V: TRBV7-9

DNA: TGCGCCAGCAGCCAATCCCTTAGCGGGAGGGCAGAAGAGCAGTTCTTC
CDR3: CASSQSLSGRAEEQFF
J: TRBJ2-1
size: few
D: TRBD2
V: TRBV4-3

DNA: TGTGCCAGCAGCTTGCAGGGGGCTGGGTACGAGCAGTACTTC
CDR3: CASSLQGAGYEQYF
J: TRBJ2-7
size: NA
D: TRBD1
V: TRBV5-6

DNA: TGTGCCACCAGCAGAGGGACAGAAAACTATGGCTACACCTTC
CDR3: CATSRGTENYGYTF
J: TRBJ1-2
size: NA
D: NA
V: TRBV15

DNA: TGTGCCAGTAGTCTGGACAGGGCCACCGGGGAGCTGTTTTTT
CDR3: CASSLDRATGELFF
J: TRBJ2-2
size: NA
D: TRBD1
V: TRBV19

DNA: TGTGCCAGCAGTTTACGGGCGGGAGCATCGAATACGCAGTATTTT
CDR3: CASSLRAGASNTQYF
J: TRBJ2-3
size: NA
D: TRBD2
V: TRBV28

DNA: TGTGCCAGCAGCTTCCCGGGGATGAACACTGAAGCTTTCTTT
CDR3: CASSFPGMNTEAFF
J: TRBJ1-1
size: NA
D: NA
V: TRBV7-8

DNA: TGTGCCAGCAGCTCTACAGGGGCTTATAGCAATCAGCCCCAGCATTTT
CDR3: CASSSTGAYSNQPQHF
J: TRBJ1-5
size: NA
D: TRBD1
V: TRBV7-2